This TCR beta chain stems from a study of tumor-infiltrating lymphocytes in primary liver carcinoma. This clonotype occurred once. The target antigen is unknown. Its ends do not fully match the called genes, so a read error is possible. Priming with a constant-region primer yielded TCR beta cDNA from 400 to 550 ng total RNA. Slightly modified ARM-PCR with three nested multiplex PCR rounds yielded TCR beta libraries. TRBV1-TRBV30 forward and Cbeta reverse primers drove the first two roughly 11-cycle rounds. MiXCR, run by TCRdb on the multiplex PCR reads, gives a single entry per CDR3 protein. The sample lists 75,000 to 80,000 distinct CDR3 sequences, around 66% seen once, with approximately 26% in the top ten. Scientists recovered RNA and DNA together from roughly 20-30 mg of unsorted bulk tissue. Germline V lookup: CDR1 SQVTM, CDR2 ANQGSEA. CDR3 length equals 16 residues. Study outcomes and limitations: A significantly higher top-250-clone fraction was found in tumors than in blood (p = 0.039).

The clonotype comes from a man between 40 and 49 years old with primary liver carcinoma and hepatitis B virus infection. The V and J genes are TRBV29-1 and TRBJ2-1; TRBD2 might be the D (6 bases). Sequencing was carried out using tumor-adjacent normal liver tissue. CDR3 bases: TGTAGCGTTGAATGGGGGACGTCTAGTGGGGGGACTGAGCAGTTCTTC. This codes for CSVEWGTSSGGTEQFF.